The clone carrying this T cell receptor beta chain was counted many times. Its antigen is still unknown. Trimming removed 2 bases from V and 3 bases from J, with 10 bases in between. The CDR3 loop spans 14 amino acids. The germline V gene encodes CDR1 MNHEY and CDR2 SMNVEV (reference sequence). The sample comes from a study of regulatory T cells in long-lasting Graves disease. Study details: In persistent Graves' disease, antithyroid drugs had been taken for over 5 years and TSH receptor antibodies stayed positive.

Both iRepertoire HTBI primers and Arm-PCR of CDR3 regions were used to build the TCR beta libraries. One entry per CDR3 protein, called by TCRdb with MiXCR from the multiplex PCR reads. The sample includes 650,000 to 700,000 distinct CDR3 sequences, 25% to 30% of them seen just once. Study-wide findings and caveats: Under persistent disease, TRBV28, TRBJ1-2 and TRBJ2-5 were used preferentially. Sampling was limited to peripheral blood rather than thyroid tissue.

This sample's time point: persistent/refractory GD, antithyroid drugs over 5 years with positive TRAb. Making the TCR library involved RNA that had been extracted from PBMCs. The patients were enrolled through endocrinology in Xi'an, China. The receptor comes from a female donor with Graves disease. V gene TRBV27 combines with J gene TRBJ1-1; unclear D gene. The sequences come from peripheral blood mononuclear cells (PBMCs), collected when the disease was refractory, from a patient treated with antithyroid drugs. In DNA form, the CDR3 reads TGTGCCAGCAGTTTAAGGCTTAGGGACACTGAAGCTTTCTTT. This sequence encodes CASSLRLRDTEAFF.